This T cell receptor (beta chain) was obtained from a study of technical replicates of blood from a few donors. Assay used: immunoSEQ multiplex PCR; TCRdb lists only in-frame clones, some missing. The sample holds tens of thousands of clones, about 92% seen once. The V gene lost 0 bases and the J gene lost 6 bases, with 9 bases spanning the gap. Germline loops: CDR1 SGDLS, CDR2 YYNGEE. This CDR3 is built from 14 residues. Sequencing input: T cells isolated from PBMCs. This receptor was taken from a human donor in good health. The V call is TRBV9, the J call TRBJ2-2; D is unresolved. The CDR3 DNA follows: TGTGCCAGCAGCGTAGCTCTCGTCCCCGGGGAGCTGTTTTTT. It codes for CASSVALVPGELFF. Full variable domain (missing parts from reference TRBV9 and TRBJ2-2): DSGVTQTPKHLITATGQRVTLRCSPRSGDLSVYWYQQSLDQGLQFLIQYYNGEERAKGNILERFSAQQFPDLHSELNLSSLELGDSALYFCASSVALVPGELFFGEGSRLTVL.